What follows are 23 T cell receptor beta chains derived from one specimen sequenced in a study of blood T cell repertoires in COVID-19 (dated by TCRdb to the early 2020s). The method behind the library was the immunoSEQ multiplex PCR assay. What TCRdb holds here is the immuneACCESS table cut down to in-frame rearrangements. Part of the clones is not present; checked against another copy, under half of the missing clones reflect an unresolved V gene, and the others are unexplained. Here the sample has about 130,000 clones; roughly four fifths occur a single time. About 9.2% of the sample lies in the top ten. Sequenced material: PBMCs or T cells enriched from blood (not recorded which). The receptors here all came from a man aged 45-65 years who had recovered from COVID-19.

This sequence joins TRBV12-5 and TRBJ2-3; 7 positions agree with TRBD2. With V trimmed by 2 bases and J by 8 bases, 7 bases remained unmatched. Germline assignment: CDR1 LGHNT and CDR2 FRNRAP. This CDR3 spans 14 amino acids. This CDR3 is CASGLPGLVGTQYF. In DNA, the CDR3 is TGTGCTAGTGGTTTGCCCGGACTAGTCGGTACGCAGTATTTT.

This rearrangement joins TRBV12-3 or TRBV12-4 to TRBJ1-1; D may be TRBD1 (6 bases). Trimming left V 6 bases short and J 5 bases short, with 13 bases between. The CDR3 consists of 13 residues. Here the CDR3 reads CASSRGTGTEAFF. The CDR3 DNA reads as TGTGCCAGCAGCAGAGGAACAGGGACTGAAGCTTTCTTT.

This sequence joins TRBV4-3 and TRBJ1-2, with D unclear. From germline, CDR1 is LGHNA and CDR2 YSLEER. The CDR3 is 12 residues long. V was cut by 0 bases and J by 10 bases, with 9 bases left in between. This CDR3 is CASSQDRLDYTF. The CDR3 DNA reads TGCGCCAGCAGCCAAGATCGACTTGACTACACCTTC.

The V and J genes are TRBV12-3 or TRBV12-4 and TRBJ2-5; 7 bases line up with TRBD1. The ends lost 4 bases at V and 6 bases at J; junction bases unmatched: 5. This CDR3 has 13 amino acids. CDR3 residues: CASSSTGRKTQYF. The CDR3 DNA follows: TGTGCCAGCAGTTCGACAGGGCGGAAGACCCAGTACTTC.

This chain links TRBV5-1 with TRBJ2-1, with TRBD1 as a possible D gene (5 bases). The V end lost 0 bases, the J end lost 10 bases, and 5 bases lay between the germline ends. There are 11 residues in the CDR3. Per germline, CDR1 SGHRS and CDR2 YFSETQ. CDR3 loop: CASSLDREQFF. CDR3 DNA: TGCGCCAGCAGCTTGGACAGGGAGCAGTTCTTC. The full variable domain, with the rest looked up from reference TRBV5-1 and TRBJ2-1, is KAGVTQTPRYLIKTRGQQVTLSCSPISGHRSVSWYQQTPGQGLQFLFEYFSETQRNKGNFPGRFSGRQFSNSRSEMNVSTLELGDSALYLCASSLDREQFFGPGTRLTVL.

J is TRBJ1-6 and V is TRBV6-5; 9 nucleotides align to TRBD1. This CDR3 is 14 amino acids long. Germline CDR1 reads MNHEY; CDR2 reads SVGAGI. V gave up 2 bases and J gave up 8 bases; unmatched junction bases: 1. The CDR3 sequence is CASSYGQGYSPLHF. The CDR3 nucleotides are TGTGCCAGCAGTTACGGACAGGGGTATTCACCCCTCCACTTT.

V usage is TRBV2 and J usage is TRBJ2-1; D is perhaps TRBD2 (6 bases). Germline values: CDR1 SNHLY, CDR2 FYNNEI. V dropped 5 bases and J dropped 3 bases, with 11 bases sitting between them. The CDR3 runs to 14 residues. CDR3 residues: CASSRDWNYNEQFF. The CDR3 region has the DNA TGTGCCAGCAGTAGGGACTGGAACTACAATGAGCAGTTCTTC.

This rearrangement joins TRBV5-1 to TRBJ2-4; no clear D. This CDR3 has 15 amino acids. CDR1 and CDR2 (germline): SGHRS, YFSETQ. Trimming left V 5 bases short and J 0 bases short, with 12 bases between. DNA of the CDR3: TGCGCCAGCAGGCTAGTCGGAGCAGCCAAAAACATTCAGTACTTC. It codes for CASRLVGAAKNIQYF.

The V gene is TRBV6-5, the J gene TRBJ1-2; D remains ambiguous. Trimming removed 0 bases at V and 6 bases at J, with 14 bases between. The CDR3 has 15 amino acids. Germline V gene lookup returns CDR1 MNHEY and CDR2 SVGAGI. The CDR3 spells CASSYSLLNSNGYTF. As DNA, the CDR3 is TGTGCCAGCAGTTACTCTCTACTCAACTCAAATGGCTACACCTTC.

This clone was recorded only once. The chain couples TRBV28 to TRBJ2-7; D possibly corresponds to TRBD1 (7 bases). V lost 8 bases and J 4 bases, leaving 15 bases between the germline ends. CDR3 length equals 13 residues. Germline V gives CDR1 MDHEN, CDR2 SYDVKM. The CDR3 reads CASGPTGRYEQYF. The CDR3 DNA sequence: TGTGCCAGCGGGCCGACAGGGAGGTACGAGCAGTACTTC.

V usage is TRBV5-4 and J usage is TRBJ2-5, with 7 bases lining up with TRBD1. The CDR3 is made up of 14 amino acids. The germline V gene encodes CDR1 SGHNT and CDR2 YYREEE (reference sequence). Trimming cost V 4 bases and J 2 bases; bases outside gene matches: 5. CDR3 in amino acids: CASSGGQTQETQYF. CDR3 DNA sequence: TGTGCCAGCAGCGGGGGACAGACACAAGAGACCCAGTACTTC.

The chain employs TRBV6-5 and TRBJ1-2; 9 nucleotides agree with TRBD1. The CDR3 contains 13 residues. From germline, CDR1 is MNHEY and CDR2 SVGAGI. J lost 8 bases, V lost 2 bases, and 3 bases had no gene match. In nucleotides, the CDR3 is TGTGCCAGCAGTTACCGACAGGGGGGAGGCTACACCTTC. Protein product: CASSYRQGGGYTF.

The chain carries TRBV6-2 or TRBV6-3 and TRBJ2-7, with D uncertain. Per germline, CDR1 MNHEY and CDR2 SVGEGT. The CDR3 is 11 residues long. Trimming removed 6 bases at V and 6 bases at J, with 9 bases between. CDR3 amino acids: CASSNNPEQYF. As DNA, the CDR3 is TGTGCCAGCAGCAATAATCCCGAGCAGTACTTC.

This rearrangement joins TRBV2 to TRBJ1-1; tentative D call: TRBD1 (5 bases). This CDR3 spans 14 amino acids. Germline V lookup: CDR1 SNHLY, CDR2 FYNNEI. Trimming shortened V by 3 bases and J by 1 base, and 9 bases separated the two germline ends. CDR3 in amino acids: CASSEQGPNTEAFF. The CDR3 nucleotides are TGTGCCAGCAGTGAGCAGGGCCCGAACACTGAAGCTTTCTTT.

The J gene is TRBJ2-5, the V gene TRBV5-4; 7 nucleotides match TRBD1. From germline, CDR1 is SGHNT and CDR2 YYREEE (reference sequence). The CDR3 is made up of 15 amino acids. V lost 2 bases and J lost 2; bases outside the gene matches: 6. In DNA, the CDR3 is TGTGCCAGCAGCTTACAACAGGGGCCGCAAGAGACCCAGTACTTC. Residues: CASSLQQGPQETQYF.

The chain combines TRBV3-1 (or the pseudogene TRBV3-2) with TRBJ2-7; TRBD2 matches 8 bases. The CDR3 extends over 15 amino acids. Germline CDR1 reads LGHDT; CDR2 reads YNNKEL (reference sequence). J lost 0 bases, V lost 7 bases, and 8 bases had no gene match. CDR3: CASTQGSGASYEQYF. In DNA, the CDR3 is TGTGCCAGCACCCAGGGTAGCGGGGCCTCCTACGAGCAGTACTTC.

V usage is TRBV5-1 and J usage is TRBJ1-1; no definite D call. Germline V lookup: CDR1 SGHRS, CDR2 YFSETQ. The CDR3 spans 14 residues. The V and J ends lost 2 bases and 4 bases respectively, with 12 bases between them. The CDR3 nucleotides are TGCGCCAGCAGCTTCGACCGACAAGTCACTGAAGCTTTCTTT. Its protein product is CASSFDRQVTEAFF.

The V and J genes are TRBV24-1 and TRBJ1-4, with D tentatively TRBD1 (6 bases). Deletions cut 9 bases from V and 2 bases from J, with 12 bases between. Per germline, CDR1 KGHDR and CDR2 SFDVKD. The length of the CDR3 is 14 residues. CDR3 bases: TGTGCCACCGCCTCACAGGGTACTAATGAAAAACTGTTTTTT. Translated, it gives CATASQGTNEKLFF.

This clone is a singleton in its sample. This chain links TRBV7-2 with TRBJ2-7, with a tentative D call TRBD1 (5 bases). The CDR3 has 15 residues. The germline V and J ends were trimmed by 5 bases and 5 bases, with 19 bases remaining between them. Germline V gene lookup returns CDR1 SGHTA and CDR2 FQGNSA. The CDR3 spells CASSRAAGIIHEQYF. CDR3 coding DNA: TGTGCCAGCAGCCGGGCGGCAGGGATTATCCACGAGCAGTACTTC.

This chain uses TRBV6-1 with TRBJ1-1; unclear D gene. The germline V gene has CDR1 MNHNS and CDR2 SASEGT. This CDR3 has 15 amino acids. V was pared by 3 bases and J by 5 bases, with 16 bases between. CDR3 protein: CASSDGRVAGTEAFF. The CDR3 nucleotides are TGTGCCAGCAGTGATGGGCGGGTGGCGGGAACTGAAGCTTTCTTT.

V gene TRBV11-3 combines with J gene TRBJ2-1; possibly TRBD1 for D (6 bases). The CDR3 sequence is 16 residues long. Trimming pared 6 bases from V and 7 bases from J, leaving 22 bases between. Germline CDR1 reads SGHNT; CDR2 reads YENEEA. The CDR3 loop reads CASSPAQPGARNEQFF. The DNA for the CDR3 is TGTGCCAGCAGTCCAGCCCAGCCAGGGGCTAGGAATGAGCAGTTCTTC.

The chain is built from TRBV24-1 and TRBJ2-2; D is possibly TRBD1 (7 bases). Germline V gives CDR1 KGHDR, CDR2 SFDVKD. The CDR3 is 17 amino acids. V was clipped by 4 bases and J by 2 bases, with 16 bases between them. The CDR3 loop is CATSEPGQGGNTGELFF. Written as DNA, the CDR3 is TGTGCCACCAGTGAACCCGGCCAGGGGGGTAACACCGGGGAGCTGTTTTTT.

V and J are TRBV1 and TRBJ2-2; no check of the table's D call, TRBD2, against the DNA was made. TRBV1 is noted as a pseudogene. The CDR3 spans 16 residues. CDR3 region: CTSSQEPAGGPGELFF. The CDR3 nucleotides read TGCACCAGCAGCCAAGAACCAGCGGGGGGGCCCGGGGAGCTGTTTTTT.